This passage covers 30 T cell receptor beta chains from one sample sequenced in a study of blood T cells in healthy people across ages. Primed by a sample-barcoded 5' primer and a J-beta primer mix, a second PCR proceeded for 7 to 11 cycles. TCRdb analysed the 5' RACE reads with MiXCR anew, one entry per CDR3 protein. Of over 700,000 distinct CDR3 sequences listed, roughly 25% are singletons. The data also belong to a second study, concerning T cells of mothers and their children.

Specimen: blood. The receptors derive from a boy younger than 18 in good health.

CDR3 in amino acids: CASSESEDRRNQPQHF. As DNA, the CDR3 is TGTGCCAGCAGTGAAAGTGAGGACAGGCGCAATCAGCCCCAGCATTTT. The chain combines TRBV6-1 with TRBJ1-5, with 7 bases matching TRBD1. In germline, CDR1 is MNHNS, CDR2 SASEGT. V gave up 2 bases and J gave up 2 bases; unmatched junction bases: 6. The CDR3 loop spans 16 amino acids.

This chain uses TRBV29-1 with TRBJ1-1, with a weak D call TRBD1 (5 bases). Germline CDR1 and CDR2: SQVTM and ANQGSEA. The CDR3 consists of 12 residues. V gave up 5 bases and J gave up 8 bases, with 15 bases separating them. The CDR3 region is CSVLLRGEEAFF. The CDR3 nucleotides read TGCAGCGTTCTTCTCCGGGGCGAGGAAGCTTTCTTT. Together with reference TRBV29-1 and TRBJ1-1, the CDR3 gives the full variable domain: SAVISQKPSRDICQRGTSLTIQCQVDSQVTMMFWYRQQPGQSLTLIATANQGSEATYESGFVIDKFPISRPNLTFSTLTVSNMSPEDSSIYLCSVLLRGEEAFFGQGTRLTVV.

The chain uses TRBV7-2 and TRBJ2-7; no clear D gene. The CDR3 extends over 12 amino acids. Germline assignment: CDR1 SGHTA and CDR2 FQGNSA. Trimming took 2 bases from V and 5 from J, leaving 7 bases between them. CDR3 DNA: TGTGCCAGCAGCTTATCGGTGGACGAGCAGTACTTC. This codes for CASSLSVDEQYF.

This clonotype occurred a few times. The chain joins TRBV29-1 to TRBJ2-7, with D possibly matching TRBD1 (6 bases). Germline values: CDR1 SQVTM, CDR2 ANQGSEA. The CDR3 is 16 residues long. V was shortened by 5 bases and J by 3 bases, with 23 bases between the two germline ends. CDR3 amino acids: CSVTTLQGFTIYEQYF. CDR3 nucleotides: TGCAGCGTTACAACCCTACAGGGCTTTACGATCTACGAGCAGTACTTC.

The table lists this clonotype with a count of one. Germline and junction disagree at one end, which may indicate a read error. V is TRBV19 and J is TRBJ1-5; tentative D call: TRBD1 (5 bases). The germline V gene has CDR1 LNHDA and CDR2 SQIVND (reference sequence). The CDR3 is 15 amino acids. CDR3: CPSTTRGLRNQPQHF. The DNA of the CDR3 is TGTCCCAGTACCACGCGGGGGTTGCGCAATCAGCCCCAGCATTTT.

The CDR3 loop reads CSARVSAGGQYNEQFF. Written as DNA, the CDR3 is TGCAGTGCTAGAGTTTCGGCGGGGGGACAATACAATGAGCAGTTCTTC. The chain is built from TRBV20-1 and TRBJ2-1; 8 nucleotides align to TRBD2. Per germline, CDR1 DFQATT and CDR2 SNEGSKA (reference sequence). CDR3 length: 16 residues. J gave up 4 bases and V 1 base, and 9 bases lay outside the gene matches.

There are a few counts of this clonotype. V gene TRBV5-1 combines with J gene TRBJ1-2; D unclear. From germline, CDR1 is SGHRS and CDR2 YFSETQ. The V end was cut by 4 bases, the J end by 5 bases, with 12 bases between. The CDR3 length is 13 residues. The CDR3, as DNA: TGCGCCAGCAGCACTAACATGTTTTATGGCTACACCTTC. Its protein product is CASSTNMFYGYTF.

This clonotype was detected only a few times. The chain carries TRBV5-1 and TRBJ2-3; 8 nucleotides line up with TRBD2. The CDR3 has 16 amino acids. The germline V gene encodes CDR1 SGHRS and CDR2 YFSETQ. Trimming took 2 bases from V and 0 from J; bases not matched to a gene: 5. CDR3 nucleotides: TGCGCCAGCAGCTTCGAACTAGCGGCTAGCACAGATACGCAGTATTTT. Translated: CASSFELAASTDTQYF.

This clonotype was seen a few times. The V gene is TRBV2, the J gene TRBJ2-5, with 8 nucleotides matching TRBD2. The J call is doubtful: the DNA matches TRBJ2-7 better. The CDR3 runs 15 residues. Per germline, CDR1 SNHLY and CDR2 FYNNEI. The chain's CDR3 is CASRGGRGEDYEQYF. The CDR3 nucleotides read TGTGCCAGCAGGGGCGGGCGGGGGGAGGATTACGAGCAGTACTTC.

On this clonotype: At one of its ends the junction is not consistent with the germline gene, which may arise from a read error. The chain links TRBV4-2 to TRBJ1-1, with D tentatively TRBD1 (5 bases). The CDR3 has 14 amino acids. Germline CDR1 LGHNA, CDR2 YNFKEQ. The chain's CDR3 is CASSQGGDIAPRGF. Here the CDR3 DNA reads TGTGCCAGCAGCCAAGGAGGAGACATCGCTCCGAGGGGCTTT.

This clonotype was counted between two and nine times. The CDR3 here is CSARGSGQASYEQYF. CDR3 sequence (DNA): TGCAGTGCTAGAGGCTCGGGACAGGCTTCCTACGAGCAGTACTTC. The chain has TRBV20-1 and TRBJ2-1; 8 positions match TRBD1. The J call may be mistaken, given a closer DNA end match to TRBJ2-7. The CDR3 is 15 amino acids. The V gene's germline CDR1 is DFQATT and CDR2 SNEGSKA (reference sequence).

The chain recombines TRBV7-8 with TRBJ1-5, with unresolved D. The germline V gene encodes CDR1 SGHVS and CDR2 FQNEAQ. This CDR3 has 15 amino acids. Trimming took off 8 bases at V and 2 bases at J, with 16 bases between the two ends. Here the CDR3 reads CASRVGFEGNQPQHF. The CDR3 region has the DNA TGTGCCAGCCGGGTTGGGTTTGAGGGCAATCAGCCCCAGCATTTT.

This chain uses TRBV4-2 with TRBJ2-1; possibly TRBD2 for D (6 bases). The CDR3 covers 15 residues. The V gene lost 5 bases and the J gene lost 0 bases, with 11 bases spanning the gap. CDR1 and CDR2 from the germline V gene are LGHNA and YNFKEQ. CDR3 bases: TGTGCCAGCAGCGCCCGGGAGTCCTCCTACAATGAGCAGTTCTTC. It encodes CASSARESSYNEQFF.

This clonotype was picked up a small number of times. This chain links TRBV29-1 with TRBJ2-5, with 8 bases fitting TRBD1. This CDR3 is 12 amino acids long. The trim removed 7 bases at V and 7 bases at J, leaving 8 bases unmatched. CDR1 is SQVTM, CDR2 ANQGSEA, per germline. The CDR3 DNA sequence: TGCAGCGCCCTTGGGACAGGTGGGACCCAGTACTTC. It is translated as CSALGTGGTQYF.

This clonotype has only a few counts. The V and J genes are TRBV20-1 and TRBJ1-5; TRBD1 matches at 8 bases. Germline CDR1 is DFQATT and CDR2 is SNEGSKA (reference sequence). V gave up 3 bases and J gave up 2 bases; unmatched junction bases: 6. The CDR3 has 15 residues. This CDR3 reads CSASRLTGGNQPQHF. The CDR3, as DNA: TGCAGTGCTAGTAGATTGACAGGGGGCAATCAGCCCCAGCATTTT.

The gene calls are TRBV28 and TRBJ1-1; D call uncertain. The CDR3 is 14 amino acids. V lost 9 bases and J lost 3, with 17 bases in between. Germline V gene sequence: CDR1 MDHEN, CDR2 SYDVKM. In DNA form, the CDR3 reads TGTGCCAGTCGATCAGAAGATTGGGACACTGAAGCTTTCTTT. Translation gives CASRSEDWDTEAFF.

The rearrangement joins TRBV7-9 to TRBJ2-1; 10 bases align to TRBD2. Germline V CDR1 and CDR2: SEHNR, FQNEAQ (reference sequence). V lost 11 bases to trimming and J lost 2 bases; unmatched junction nucleotides: 15. This CDR3 has 17 residues. CDR3 nucleotide sequence: TGTGCCCCGGAGCGTCTAGCGGGGGTTCCAACCTACAATGAGCAGTTCTTC. The encoded protein is CAPERLAGVPTYNEQFF.

The chain uses TRBV7-6 and TRBJ2-3, with 8 nucleotides matching TRBD2. J lost 3 bases, V lost 3 bases, and 14 bases had no gene match. The CDR3 has 18 amino acids. The V gene's germline CDR1 is SGHVS and CDR2 FNYEAQ. The CDR3 here is CASSFGQLSGGRTDTQYF. The CDR3 nucleotides are TGTGCCAGCAGCTTCGGACAGCTCTCTGGCGGGAGGACAGATACGCAGTATTTT.

This clonotype showed up just a few times. V is TRBV4-1 and J is TRBJ2-5; D uncertain. The last part of the DNA fits TRBJ2-1 better; the J call may be wrong. This CDR3 contains 13 residues. Germline CDR1 is MGHRA and CDR2 is YSYEKL. CDR3 nucleotide sequence: TGCGCCAGCAGCCAAGTTCCCTACAATGAGCAGTTCTTC. This gives the protein CASSQVPYNEQFF.

This clonotype was counted only a few times. The rearrangement uses TRBV27 and TRBJ2-5; TRBD1 agrees at 10 bases. The V gene end was trimmed by 0 bases and the J gene end by 4 bases; junction bases not matched to a gene: 8. Looked up from germline, CDR1 is MNHEY and CDR2 is SMNVEV (reference sequence). The CDR3 has 17 amino acids. This chain's CDR3 is CASSLSFGDRGSETQYF. The CDR3, as DNA: TGTGCCAGCAGTTTATCATTCGGGGACAGGGGATCAGAGACCCAGTACTTC.

This clonotype was seen only a few times. This sequence joins TRBV11-2 and TRBJ2-5; 8 nucleotides line up with TRBD2. CDR1 and CDR2 (germline): SGHAT, FQNNGV. This CDR3 spans 15 amino acids. Germline trimming cut 2 bases from V and 5 bases from J; bases unmatched to any gene: 7. The CDR3 region has the DNA TGTGCCAGCAGCTTACTGGCGGGAGGAGTTGAGACCCAGTACTTC. Amino acid sequence: CASSLLAGGVETQYF.

The rearrangement links TRBV5-1 to TRBJ1-2; D possibly corresponds to TRBD1 (5 bases). This CDR3 has 14 residues. Germline lookup yields CDR1 SGHRS and CDR2 YFSETQ. Between the trimmed V and J ends, which lost 0 bases and 7 bases, there was a span of 13 bases. CDR3 sequence: CASSLVGDVSGYTF. DNA for the CDR3: TGCGCCAGCAGCTTGGTGGGGGATGTAAGTGGCTACACCTTC.

As for this clonotype: Just one base apart from a much larger clone, this may be a read error. This CDR3 reads CASSVEDTSERFF. The CDR3 coding sequence is TGTGCCAGCAGCGTAGAGGATACCAGTGAGCGGTTCTTC. The chain combines TRBV9 with TRBJ2-1; D gene unclear. Germline V CDR1 and CDR2: SGDLS, YYNGEE. This CDR3 contains 13 residues.

J is TRBJ1-2 and V is TRBV20-1; 8 nucleotides match TRBD1. The CDR3 has 14 residues. Germline V gives CDR1 DFQATT, CDR2 SNEGSKA (reference sequence). Trimming took 5 bases from V and 5 from J; bases not matched to a gene: 10. The CDR3: CSAGSTGDWYGYTF. The CDR3 DNA reads TGCAGTGCTGGGTCGACAGGGGATTGGTATGGCTACACCTTC.

This clonotype showed up just a few times. J is TRBJ1-2 and V is TRBV20-1; D may be TRBD1 (6 bases). Germline V gene lookup returns CDR1 DFQATT and CDR2 SNEGSKA (reference sequence). V lost 3 bases and J 10 bases, leaving 24 bases between the germline ends. The CDR3 has 15 amino acids. For the CDR3, the DNA is TGCAGTGCTAGTCCCGGCGGGGGGGGCTCTAAGGTCTACACCTTC. Its translation is CSASPGGGGSKVYTF.

V usage is TRBV4-3 and J usage is TRBJ1-1; D unresolved. With 0 bases removed from V and 0 bases from J, the gap between germline ends came to 8 bases. CDR3 size: 15 residues. CDR1 and CDR2 from the germline V gene are LGHNA and YSLEER. CDR3 nucleotides: TGCGCCAGCAGCCAAGATGGAAGACTGAACACTGAAGCTTTCTTT. It encodes CASSQDGRLNTEAFF.

The chain is built from TRBV29-1 and TRBJ2-3; D perhaps matches TRBD2 (5 bases). Germline V gene data show CDR1 as SQVTM and CDR2 as ANQGSEA. The V and J ends lost 3 bases and 5 bases respectively, with 12 bases between them. This CDR3 region has 13 residues. This chain's CDR3 is CSVDSEEGDTQYF. The CDR3 coding sequence is TGCAGCGTTGACTCGGAAGAGGGAGATACGCAGTATTTT.

This clonotype was counted between two and nine times. This sequence joins TRBV19 and TRBJ1-2; D is unresolved. Germline V gives CDR1 LNHDA, CDR2 SQIVND (reference sequence). The CDR3 spans 14 residues. With 8 bases removed from V and 1 base from J, the gap between germline ends came to 14 bases. The CDR3 DNA sequence: TGTGCCAGTCATACCTGGCCAGTTAACTATGGCTACACCTTC. This translates into CASHTWPVNYGYTF.

A few counts support this clonotype. The rearrangement joins TRBV14 to TRBJ1-6; D perhaps matches TRBD1 (6 bases). Between the trimmed V and J ends, which lost 2 bases and 10 bases, there was a span of 15 bases. CDR1 is SGHDN and CDR2 is FVKESK in the germline V gene. The CDR3 is 15 amino acids. CDR3: CASSQITGSGSPLHF. The DNA for the CDR3 is TGTGCCAGCAGCCAAATCACAGGGTCTGGGTCACCCCTCCACTTT. Full variable domain (outside the CDR3, taken from reference TRBV14 and TRBJ1-6): EAGVTQFPSHSVIEKGQTVTLRCDPISGHDNLYWYRRVMGKEIKFLLHFVKESKQDESGMPNNRFLAERTGGTYSTLKVQPAELEDSGVYFCASSQITGSGSPLHFGNGTRLTVT.

The rearrangement joins TRBV2 to TRBJ2-1; 10 positions match TRBD2. CDR3 length: 18 residues. J was trimmed by 4 bases and V by 5 bases; bases with no gene match: 14. The germline V gene has CDR1 SNHLY and CDR2 FYNNEI. The CDR3 protein is CASSWKSGGADWYNEQFF. The CDR3 DNA is TGTGCCAGCAGTTGGAAAAGCGGGGGGGCCGATTGGTACAATGAGCAGTTCTTC.